The TCR beta chain under discussion was sequenced for a study of molecular identifiers for immune sequencing clone quantification. Germline CDR1 is SEHNR and CDR2 is FQNEAQ (reference sequence). Trimming took off 5 bases at V and 3 bases at J, with 10 bases between the two ends. The CDR3 is made up of 13 amino acids. Bulk TCR library preparation followed previously described methods with listed TCR primers. TCRdb independently ran MiXCR on the PCR reads; one entry per CDR3 protein. The table includes about 54,000 distinct CDR3 sequences, approximately 25% detected once. The TCR comes from a human donor in good health. Some libraries in this study had Jurkat cell RNA spiked in. The rearrangement joins TRBV7-9 to TRBJ1-1; D is unresolved. The sequencing input was naive CD8+ T cells from blood, with Jurkat cell RNA spiked in. Described subset: FACS-sorted CD8+CD4-CCR7+CD45RA+ naive T cells. The CDR3 loop reads CASSSPEYTEAFF. In nucleotides, the CDR3 is TGTGCCAGCAGCAGCCCGGAGTACACTGAAGCTTTCTTT.